The 16 T cell receptor beta chains given below trace back to one sample, sequenced in a study of T cell responses to AZD1222 COVID-19 vaccine. Repertoires were generated with immunoSEQ multiplex PCR, while TCRdb's copy carries only in-frame clones and drops some. This sample has 95,000 to 150,000 clones; nearly 90% occur once, and the top ten carry approximately 4.8%. The sequenced sample was peripheral blood, obtained on day 0 of AZD1222 vaccination. These receptor sequences come from an adult in good health.

V and J are TRBV2 and TRBJ2-1; TRBD1 aligns across 10 bases. The CDR3 is 13 residues long. V lost 6 bases and J lost 7; bases outside the gene matches: 3. Germline assignment: CDR1 SNHLY and CDR2 FYNNEI. CDR3 amino acids: CASRGTGVNEQFF. CDR3 bases: TGTGCCAGCAGGGGGACAGGGGTGAATGAGCAGTTCTTC.

The chain joins TRBV10-1 to TRBJ2-2; 16 nucleotides align to TRBD2. This CDR3 is built from 19 residues. CDR1 is WNHNN and CDR2 is SYGVQD in the germline V gene (reference sequence). V trimming: 5 bases; J trimming: 1 base; junction bases outside the gene matches: 7. CDR3 region: CASSKTGTSGGENTGELFF. DNA of the CDR3: TGCGCCAGCAGTAAAACCGGGACTAGCGGGGGGGAGAACACCGGGGAGCTGTTTTTT.

V is TRBV2 and J is TRBJ1-5; D not resolved. Germline assignment: CDR1 SNHLY and CDR2 FYNNEI. Between the trimmed V and J ends, which lost 6 bases and 3 bases, there was a span of 12 bases. The CDR3 has 14 residues. This CDR3 reads CASSDDIVNQPQHF. The CDR3 coding sequence is TGTGCCAGCAGCGACGACATCGTCAATCAGCCCCAGCATTTT.

A remark on this clone: One junction end does not reproduce the germline sequence, and a read error may be involved. The V and J genes are TRBV5-4 and TRBJ2-5; TRBD2 might be the D (6 bases). Germline CDR1 reads SGHNT; CDR2 reads YYREEE (reference sequence). This CDR3 spans 13 amino acids. CDR3: CASSLEPGSQRDF. For the CDR3, the DNA is TGTGCCAGCAGCTTGGAGCCGGGTAGCCAGCGGGACTTC.

The CDR3 reads CASSLERSPLHF. In DNA form, the CDR3 reads TGTGCCAGCAGCTTGGAGCGTTCACCCCTCCACTTT. The chain uses TRBV5-5 and TRBJ1-6; D is undetermined. The CDR3 runs to 12 residues. CDR1 and CDR2 (germline): SGHKS, YYEKEE (reference sequence). V was shortened by 0 bases and J by 9 bases, with 4 bases between the two germline ends.

The V gene is TRBV5-5, the J gene TRBJ2-3, with 11 bases aligning to TRBD2. This CDR3 has 17 residues. Germline values: CDR1 SGHKS, CDR2 YYEKEE (reference sequence). Trimming took 4 bases from V and 1 from J; bases not matched to a gene: 8. The CDR3 bases are TGTGCCAGCAGCCGGAAGACTAGCGGGATCGGCACAGATACGCAGTATTTT. Encoded protein: CASSRKTSGIGTDTQYF. Full variable domain (rest looked up from reference TRBV5-5 and TRBJ2-3): DAGVTQSPTHLIKTRGQQVTLRCSPISGHKSVSWYQQVLGQGPQFIFQYYEKEERGRGNFPDRFSARQFPNYSSELNVNALLLGDSALYLCASSRKTSGIGTDTQYFGPGTRLTVL.

The chain links TRBV30 to TRBJ1-3; D is undetermined. V lost 0 bases to trimming and J lost 2 bases, with 11 bases between them. CDR1 and CDR2 from the germline V gene are GTSNPN and SVGIG (reference sequence). The CDR3 is 15 residues long. This chain's CDR3 is CAWSVLWTAGNTIYF. The CDR3 nucleotides read TGTGCCTGGAGTGTCCTTTGGACGGCTGGAAACACCATATATTTT.

V is TRBV2 and J is TRBJ2-7; D is unresolved. CDR3 size: 15 residues. V lost 4 bases to trimming and J lost 4 bases, with 17 bases between them. CDR1 and CDR2 (germline): SNHLY, FYNNEI. CDR3 sequence: CASSGVVGAQYEQYF. The CDR3 DNA follows: TGTGCCAGCAGTGGGGTTGTTGGCGCCCAGTACGAGCAGTACTTC.

The chain has TRBV2 and TRBJ2-2, with no clear D. The CDR3 sequence is 15 residues long. The germline V gene has CDR1 SNHLY and CDR2 FYNNEI. V was shortened by 2 bases and J by 1 base, with 8 bases between the two germline ends. The CDR3 here is CASSEQAMNTGELFF. For the CDR3, the DNA is TGTGCCAGCAGTGAACAGGCCATGAACACCGGGGAGCTGTTTTTT.

The V gene is TRBV5-5, the J gene TRBJ1-3; D remains ambiguous. Germline loops: CDR1 SGHKS, CDR2 YYEKEE (reference sequence). The CDR3 is 16 amino acids. With 3 bases removed from V and 0 bases from J, the gap between germline ends came to 13 bases. In DNA, the CDR3 is TGTGCCAGCAGCTGGGCCTTGAGTAACTCTGGAAACACCATATATTTT. As protein: CASSWALSNSGNTIYF.

This clone was observed a single time. The chain joins TRBV10-2 to TRBJ1-6, with TRBD1 identical over 8 bases. Trimming removed 11 bases from V and 7 bases from J; junction bases left unmatched: 7. The CDR3 contains 13 residues. CDR1 is WSHSY and CDR2 is SAAADI in the germline V gene. CDR3 loop: CACSTGANSPLHF. The CDR3 DNA reads TGCGCCTGCTCGACAGGGGCGAATTCACCCCTCCACTTT.

This clone was observed a single time. J is TRBJ2-7 and V is TRBV3-1 (or the pseudogene TRBV3-2); 8 bases match TRBD2. This CDR3 has 13 residues. The junction had 6 bases not matched to a gene; V was cut back by 4 bases and J by 7 bases. The germline CDR1 and CDR2 sequences are LGHDT and YNNKEL (reference sequence). For the CDR3, the DNA is TGTGCCAGCAGCCTACTTAGCGGGGTTGAGCAGTACTTC. Translating gives CASSLLSGVEQYF.

This chain links TRBV28 with TRBJ1-6, with D perhaps matching TRBD1 (6 bases). CDR3 length equals 14 residues. The germline V gene has CDR1 MDHEN and CDR2 SYDVKM. Trimming shortened V by 8 bases and J by 3 bases, and 11 bases separated the two germline ends. In nucleotides, the CDR3 is TGTGCCAGCGTTAGGGGGGGCTATAATTCACCCCTCCACTTT. Its translation: CASVRGGYNSPLHF.

This rearrangement joins TRBV27 to TRBJ2-2; maybe TRBD1 (6 bases). The germline gives CDR1 MNHEY, CDR2 SMNVEV (reference sequence). Trimming left V 3 bases short and J 7 bases short, with 12 bases between. This CDR3 spans 14 amino acids. CDR3 residues: CASSFKGVNGELFF. Written as DNA, the CDR3 is TGTGCCAGCAGTTTTAAGGGGGTTAACGGGGAGCTGTTTTTT.

This chain connects TRBV25-1 to TRBJ2-7; D might be TRBD2 (8 bases). Trimming took 1 base from V and 5 from J, leaving 18 bases between them. Germline CDR1 is MGHDK and CDR2 is SYGVNS. The CDR3 loop spans 16 amino acids. This CDR3 is CASSESGRGRTHEQYF. The DNA of the CDR3 is TGTGCCAGCAGTGAATCCGGGAGGGGGCGCACCCACGAGCAGTACTTC.

This clone was recorded only once. CDR3 bases: TGTGCCTGGAGCCTGGCAGGGATAAGCAATCAGCCCCAGCATTTT. It codes for CAWSLAGISNQPQHF. J is TRBJ1-5 and V is TRBV30; tentative D call: TRBD1 (5 bases). Germline V gene data show CDR1 as GTSNPN and CDR2 as SVGIG (reference sequence). The ends were cut back, 3 bases at V and 1 base at J, with 13 bases in the middle. The CDR3 covers 15 residues.